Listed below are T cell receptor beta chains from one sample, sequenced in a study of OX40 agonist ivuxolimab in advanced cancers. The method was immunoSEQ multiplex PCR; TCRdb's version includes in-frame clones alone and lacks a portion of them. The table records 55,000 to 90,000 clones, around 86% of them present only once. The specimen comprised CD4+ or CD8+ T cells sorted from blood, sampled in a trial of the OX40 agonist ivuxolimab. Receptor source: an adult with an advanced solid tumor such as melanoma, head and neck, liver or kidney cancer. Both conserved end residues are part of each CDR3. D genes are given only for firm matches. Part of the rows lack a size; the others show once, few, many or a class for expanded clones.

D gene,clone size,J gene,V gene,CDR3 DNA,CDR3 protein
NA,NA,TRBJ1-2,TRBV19,TGTGCCAATACTAACCGGGACCCCATGGATGGCTACACCTTC,CANTNRDPMDGYTF
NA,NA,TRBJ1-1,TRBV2,TGTGCCAGCAACCCCCGCCAAGGGACCACTGAAGCTTTCTTT,CASNPRQGTTEAFF
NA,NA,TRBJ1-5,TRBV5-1,TGCGCCAGCAGCCTGACCCCAGGGGATAGCAATCAGCCCCAGCATTTT,CASSLTPGDSNQPQHF
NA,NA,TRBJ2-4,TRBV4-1,TGCGCCAGCAGCCTACGATCCCAGGACATTCAGTACTTC,CASSLRSQDIQYF
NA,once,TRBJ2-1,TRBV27,TGTGCCAGCAGTTTACTTGGCCCTTCTAGGAATGAGCAGTTCTTC,CASSLLGPSRNEQFF
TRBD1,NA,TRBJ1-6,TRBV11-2,TGTGCCAGCAGCTTAGCCGGGACAGGGTTTAGCTCACCCCTCCACTTT,CASSLAGTGFSSPLHF
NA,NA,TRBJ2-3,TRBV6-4,TGTGCCCCAAGGGTGGGCGTCAGCACAGATACGCAGTATTTT,CAPRVGVSTDTQYF
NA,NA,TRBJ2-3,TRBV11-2,TGTGCCAGCAGCTCCGACAGACAAAAGGCAGATACGCAGTATTTT,CASSSDRQKADTQYF
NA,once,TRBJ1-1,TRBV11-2,TGTGCCAGCAGCTTTCCGCGGGGTTTTGGGACGAACACTGAAGCTTTCTTT,CASSFPRGFGTNTEAFF
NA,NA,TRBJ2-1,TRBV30,TGTGCCTGGAGTCGGGGAGACGGTTACAATGAGCAGTTCTTC,CAWSRGDGYNEQFF
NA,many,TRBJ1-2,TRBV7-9,TGTGCCAGCAGCTTAGCGGCAGGGTCGAGAGGCTACACCTTC,CASSLAAGSRGYTF
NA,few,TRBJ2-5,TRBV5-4,TGTGCCAGCAGCGGACTAACCCAAGAGACCCAGTACTTC,CASSGLTQETQYF
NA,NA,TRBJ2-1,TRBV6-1,TGTGCCAGCAGGGCACAGGGTCGCTCCTACAATGAGCAGTTCTTC,CASRAQGRSYNEQFF
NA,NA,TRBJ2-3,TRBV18,TGTGCCAGCTCACCCACAGCTGATACGCAGTATTTT,CASSPTADTQYF
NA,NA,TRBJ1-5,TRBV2,TGTGCCAGCAGTAACATCAGGGGTGCCAATCAGCCCCAGCATTTT,CASSNIRGANQPQHF